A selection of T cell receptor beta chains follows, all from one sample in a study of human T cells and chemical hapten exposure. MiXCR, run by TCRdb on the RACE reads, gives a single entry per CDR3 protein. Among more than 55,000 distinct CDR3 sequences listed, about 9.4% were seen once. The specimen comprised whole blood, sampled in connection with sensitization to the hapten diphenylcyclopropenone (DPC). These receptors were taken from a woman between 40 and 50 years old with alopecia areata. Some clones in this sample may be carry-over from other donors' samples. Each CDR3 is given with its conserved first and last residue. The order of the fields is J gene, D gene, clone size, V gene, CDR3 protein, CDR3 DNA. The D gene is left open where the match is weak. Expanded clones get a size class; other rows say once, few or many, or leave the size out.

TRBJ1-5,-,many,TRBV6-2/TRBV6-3,CASSYHGATGQPQHF,TGTGCCAGCAGTTACCACGGGGCCACGGGTCAGCCCCAGCATTTT
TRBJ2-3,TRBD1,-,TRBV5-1,CASSPKGPGGDTDTQYF,TGCGCCAGCAGCCCGAAAGGCCCAGGGGGCGACACAGATACGCAGTATTTT
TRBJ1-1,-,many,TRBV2,CASSPQGNTEAFF,TGTGCCAGCAGTCCCCAGGGTAACACTGAAGCTTTCTTT
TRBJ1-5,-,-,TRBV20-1,CSARDPGRDLNQPQHF,TGCAGTGCTAGAGATCCCGGCAGGGACCTCAATCAGCCCCAGCATTTT
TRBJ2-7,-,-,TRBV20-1,CSARVISSYEQYF,TGCAGTGCTAGAGTGATTAGCTCCTACGAGCAGTACTTC
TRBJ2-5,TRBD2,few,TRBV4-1,CASSQAGLAGAQETQYF,TGCGCCAGCAGCCAAGCAGGACTAGCGGGGGCCCAAGAGACCCAGTACTTC
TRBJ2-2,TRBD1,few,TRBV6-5,CASSYGAGTGVAGELFF,TGTGCCAGCAGTTACGGAGCCGGGACAGGGGTGGCCGGGGAGCTGTTTTTT
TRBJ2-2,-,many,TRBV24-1,CATSDLPTGELFF,TGTGCCACCAGTGACCTGCCCACCGGGGAGCTGTTTTTT
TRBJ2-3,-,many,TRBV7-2,CASSTLGLGVKSTDTQYF,TGTGCCAGCAGCACCCTAGGGTTGGGAGTCAAGAGCACAGATACGCAGTATTTT
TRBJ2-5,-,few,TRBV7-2,CASSLVTGKETQYF,TGTGCCAGCAGCTTAGTAACAGGGAAGGAGACCCAGTACTTC
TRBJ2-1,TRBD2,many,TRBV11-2,CASSLSTSGVIYNEQFF,TGTGCCAGCAGCTTATCGACCAGCGGGGTGATCTACAATGAGCAGTTCTTC
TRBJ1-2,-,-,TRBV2,CASSVGRSRDYGYTF,TGTGCCAGCAGCGTAGGCCGATCTAGGGACTATGGCTACACCTTC
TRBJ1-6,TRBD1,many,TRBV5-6,CASSFDRDSPLHF,TGTGCCAGCAGCTTTGACAGGGATTCACCCCTCCACTTT
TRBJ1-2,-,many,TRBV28,CASSFPGTANYGYTF,TGTGCCAGCAGTTTCCCCGGGACCGCGAACTATGGCTACACCTTC
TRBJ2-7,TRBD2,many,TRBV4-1,CASSLGTSGNYEQYF,TGCGCCAGCAGTCTAGGGACTAGCGGGAACTACGAGCAGTACTTC
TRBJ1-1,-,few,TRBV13,CASSAGPVKAFF,TGTGCCAGTTCCGCCGGCCCCGTAAAGGCTTTCTTT